This T cell receptor beta chain was recorded in a study of cytomegalovirus exposure and HLA in healthy donors. 13 Jbeta primers and 60 Vbeta primers were used for the PCR. Sequencing was performed with immunoSEQ multiplex PCR; in TCRdb, only in-frame clones are kept and a portion is missing. The table lists about 160,000 clones, around 75% of them singletons. General observations from the study: In a later analysis, HLA-associated TCR beta chains were more clonally expanded than equally common others. Both high specificity and high sensitivity reportedly marked the classifier's diagnosis of cytomegalovirus status. Association of a missense DCLRE1C variant with TCR beta V- and J-gene trimming was reported in a later analysis. The authors reported that TCR beta sequences could predict HLA-A and HLA-B alleles. These predictions were accurate for most subjects in the first cohort.

This clone has only a few counts. Its antigen remains unknown. Sequencing was carried out using PBMCs. The TCR was taken from a man aged 18 to 29 in good health and CMV-seronegative.

CDR3 residues: CASSVSGSPYEQYF. CDR3 DNA sequence: TGTGCCAGCAGCGTCTCCGGGAGTCCCTACGAGCAGTACTTC. The V and J genes are TRBV7-2 and TRBJ2-7; tentative D call: TRBD2 (6 bases). Trimming pared 5 bases from V and 2 bases from J, leaving 13 bases between. Germline V gene data show CDR1 as SGHTA and CDR2 as FQGNSA. The CDR3 extends over 14 amino acids. Full variable domain (outside the CDR3, taken from reference TRBV7-2 and TRBJ2-7): GAGVSQSPSNKVTEKGKDVELRCDPISGHTALYWYRQSLGQGLEFLIYFQGNSAPDKSGLPSDRFSAERTGGSVSTLTIQRTQQEDSAVYLCASSVSGSPYEQYFGPGTRLTVT.